The TCR beta chain described here comes from a study of blood T cell repertoires in COVID-19 (TCRdb year 2020). General notes on the study: Samples covering the acute and convalescent phases of COVID-19 were provided by collaborators in the United States, Italy and Spain. The material from the prospective study consisted of cDNA or gDNA derived from T cells, B-cell-depleted T cells, or PBMCs. The dataset comprised deeply sampled blood TCRbeta repertoires from subjects exposed to, actively infected with, or recovered from COVID-19. The repertoires were released in a freely available public database intended as a resource for research on the immune response to SARS-CoV-2. Samples were obtained from the ongoing ImmuneRACE study (first 160 participants) and from 1,254 subjects provided by 6 global collaborators. A de-identified subject ID, COVID-19 status, age in years and sex were almost always included in the sample metadata. Where available, HLA class I and class II types were taken from metadata supplied by the sample provider and were not determined by assay-based typing.

Enrolling through a virtual design, the prospective study's participants ranged in age from roughly 18 to 95 years and lived across 24 United States geographic areas. In the prospective study, participants were assigned to cohorts based on the clinical history participants reported in a screening survey and a study questionnaire. ImmuneRACE Cohort 3 recovered participants were defined by two consecutive negative NP/OP PCR tests, healthcare professional clearance, or symptom resolution. Mobile phlebotomists in the prospective study collected whole blood, serum and a nasopharyngeal or oropharyngeal swab from every participant. Participants in the prospective study had the option to provide additional blood draws and questionnaires over an approximately two-month period. Blood samples from the prospective study were shipped frozen or at room temperature prior to DNA extraction. V gives up 1 base and J gives up 0 bases, and the segment between their germline ends measures 8 bases. The CDR3 sequence holds 15 residues, the cysteine and phenylalanine included. Just CDR3 DNA is preserved here, 45 bases in frame from base 1. CDR1 is given as LGHNA and CDR2 as YSLEER, both from the germline V gene.

The study at large found these results: Clinical and demographic metadata were provided uncurated, with the amount varying by source and participant.

About this clone: Its binding antigen is unknown. No base quality information exists; no much larger clone differs at one position.

The immunoSEQ Assay, a bias-controlled multiplex PCR, was used to amplify TCRbeta CDR3 regions from genomic DNA. As for the original processing: Within the assay, amplification of reference gene primers was used to estimate how many nucleated cells each sample contained. Sequence reads were collapsed and filtered to measure the absolute abundance of every unique TCRbeta CDR3 rearrangement. For each sample, productive Simpson clonality was calculated as the square root of Simpson's diversity index across productive rearrangements. The immuneACCESS repertoire file appears here via TCRdb, limited to in-frame rearrangements. These files lack a portion of the clones; in checked studies, under half of the deficit traces to unresolved V genes, and the cause of the others is not known. The V and J calls and clone size come from that table; D and trimming were worked out from the DNA. The sample table contains 390,000 or so clones; only one count was recorded for about 83% of them. Jointly, the top ten make up about a tenth of the sample.

Rearrangement joined TRBV4-3 to TRBJ2-3, with TRBD2 tentatively as D gene (5 bases match). The sequence was collected from a woman aged 45-65 years who had recovered from COVID-19. The sequencing input was PBMCs or T cells enriched from blood (not recorded which). DNA sequence: TGCGCCAGCAGCCAAGGAGGGTTCAGCACAGATACGCAGTATTTT. The translation is CASSQGGFSTDTQYF.